This passage covers 24 T cell receptor beta chains from one sample sequenced in a study of T cell changes during pregnancy in multiple sclerosis. Produced via immunoSEQ multiplex PCR; TCRdb's table is partial and in-frame only. Of 90,000 to 95,000 clones listed, just under 95% are singletons. Sequenced material: peripheral blood, taken in the first trimester of pregnancy. These receptors were taken from a female donor with multiple sclerosis, enrolled in a pregnancy study.

The chain has TRBV30 and TRBJ2-7; no definite D call. This CDR3 is built from 13 residues. V lost 0 bases and J lost 3, with 9 bases in between. Germline V gives CDR1 GTSNPN, CDR2 SVGIG (reference sequence). CDR3 region: CAWSVRTSYEQYF. The CDR3 DNA reads TGTGCCTGGAGTGTAAGAACCAGCTACGAGCAGTACTTC. Combining the CDR3 with reference TRBV30 and TRBJ2-7 gives the whole variable domain SQTIHQWPATLVQPVGSPLSLECTVEGTSNPNLYWYRQAAGRGLQLLFYSVGIGQISSEVPQNLSASRPQDRQFILSSKKLLLSDSGFYLCAWSVRTSYEQYFGPGTRLTVT.

V usage is TRBV2 and J usage is TRBJ1-5, with TRBD1 matching 8 bases. The germline V gene encodes CDR1 SNHLY and CDR2 FYNNEI. Losses at the gene ends were 6 bases for V and 0 bases for J; bases not matched to a gene: 13. The CDR3 extends over 18 amino acids. DNA of the CDR3: TGTGCCAGCAGGAGGGACAGGTCCCGAGATTATAGCAATCAGCCCCAGCATTTT. Translation gives CASRRDRSRDYSNQPQHF.

The chain joins TRBV10-1 to TRBJ2-7, with 7 bases lining up with TRBD1. After removal of 5 bases from V and 0 bases from J, the junction contained 1 base not matched to a gene. Per germline, CDR1 WNHNN and CDR2 SYGVQD (reference sequence). The CDR3 totals 13 residues. CDR3: CASSRQGSYEQYF. For the CDR3, the DNA is TGCGCCAGCAGTAGACAGGGCTCCTACGAGCAGTACTTC.

V and J are TRBV27 and TRBJ2-2, with 8 bases identical to TRBD1. The trim removed 10 bases at V and 1 base at J, leaving 8 bases unmatched. Germline CDR1 reads MNHEY; CDR2 reads SMNVEV (reference sequence). CDR3 length equals 15 residues. CDR3 in amino acids: CATQSDRENTGELFF. CDR3 in DNA: TGTGCCACCCAGTCGGACAGGGAGAACACCGGGGAGCTGTTTTTT.

The CDR3 region has the DNA TGCGCCAGCAGAGACAGGGATTGGGCTGAAGCTTTCTTT. Protein sequence: CASRDRDWAEAFF. The chain uses TRBV5-1 and TRBJ1-1; 7 bases agree with TRBD1. V lost 5 bases and J lost 6; bases outside the gene matches: 7. Per germline, CDR1 SGHRS and CDR2 YFSETQ. This CDR3 contains 13 residues.

The V gene is TRBV27, the J gene TRBJ2-1, with 8 bases matching TRBD1. Germline CDR1 is MNHEY and CDR2 is SMNVEV (reference sequence). V gave up 7 bases and J gave up 6 bases; unmatched junction bases: 14. CDR3 length: 16 amino acids. For the CDR3, the DNA is TGTGCCAGCATCTCCTTAGGCGGACAGGGATTCAATGAGCAGTTCTTC. Amino acids: CASISLGGQGFNEQFF.

V and J are TRBV10-3 and TRBJ1-1; TRBD1 agrees at 7 bases. CDR1 ENHRY and CDR2 SYGVKD come from the germline V gene. This CDR3 region has 16 residues. The V segment lost 6 bases and the J segment 5 bases; nucleotides outside the gene matches: 15. For the CDR3, the DNA is TGTGCCATCAGGGCCGGTGATAGACAGGGAGGAACTGAAGCTTTCTTT. Protein: CAIRAGDRQGGTEAFF.

The V gene is TRBV11-3, the J gene TRBJ2-5; 8 nucleotides align to TRBD2. This CDR3 region has 13 residues. Germline lookup yields CDR1 SGHNT and CDR2 YENEEA. The V and J ends lost 5 bases and 4 bases, in that order; junction bases with no gene match: 3. The CDR3 loop is CASSRGGLETQYF. The CDR3 coding sequence is TGTGCCAGCAGCCGCGGGGGGTTAGAGACCCAGTACTTC. The full variable domain, with the rest looked up from reference TRBV11-3 and TRBJ2-5, is EAGVVQSPRYKIIEKKQPVAFWCNPISGHNTLYWYLQNLGQGPELLIRYENEEAVDDSQLPKDRFSAERLKGVDSTLKIQPAELGDSAVYLCASSRGGLETQYFGPGTRLLVL.

CDR3 DNA sequence: TGTGCCAGCAGCCCCGGACAGAACGATAATTCACCCCTCCACTTT. Protein: CASSPGQNDNSPLHF. The chain employs TRBV11-1 and TRBJ1-6; the D gene is possibly TRBD1 (6 bases). Germline V gene data show CDR1 as SGHAT and CDR2 as FQDESV (reference sequence). This CDR3 is built from 15 residues. Trimming shortened V by 5 bases and J by 5 bases, and 13 bases separated the two germline ends.

The J gene is TRBJ2-7, the V gene TRBV14, with a possible D match to TRBD2 (5 bases). The CDR3 spans 14 residues. Germline V gene sequence: CDR1 SGHDN, CDR2 FVKESK. The ends were cut back, 3 bases at V and 0 bases at J, with 9 bases in the middle. The CDR3 DNA reads TGTGCCAGCAGCCATTCCCGGGACTCCTACGAGCAGTACTTC. Translation: CASSHSRDSYEQYF. The full variable domain, its missing parts supplied by reference TRBV14 and TRBJ2-7, is EAGVTQFPSHSVIEKGQTVTLRCDPISGHDNLYWYRRVMGKEIKFLLHFVKESKQDESGMPNNRFLAERTGGTYSTLKVQPAELEDSGVYFCASSHSRDSYEQYFGPGTRLTVT.

V usage is TRBV7-6 and J usage is TRBJ1-1; 8 nucleotides line up with TRBD1. Trimming took 5 bases from V and 4 from J; bases not matched to a gene: 9. Per the germline V gene, CDR1 is SGHVS and CDR2 is FNYEAQ. The CDR3 consists of 15 residues. CDR3 bases: TGTGCCAGCAGCCTAGTCGGACAGGGAGTCACTGAAGCTTTCTTT. Translated: CASSLVGQGVTEAFF.

This clone was counted a single time. The rearrangement joins TRBV5-1 to TRBJ1-1; maybe TRBD1 (5 bases). The CDR3 runs 16 residues. Germline loops: CDR1 SGHRS, CDR2 YFSETQ. The V gene lost 4 bases and the J gene lost 3 bases, with 19 bases spanning the gap. The CDR3 protein is CASSVTPSGGYTEAFF. The CDR3 bases are TGCGCCAGCAGCGTCACACCGTCCGGGGGGTACACTGAAGCTTTCTTT.

The CDR3 sequence is CASSLRGTSRAFF. Written as DNA, the CDR3 is TGTGCCAGCAGCTTACGGGGGACTTCGAGAGCTTTCTTT. The chain joins TRBV7-3 to TRBJ1-1, with D tentatively TRBD1 (5 bases). This CDR3 is 13 amino acids long. Germline values: CDR1 SGHTA, CDR2 FQGTGA. V was pared by 2 bases and J by 10 bases, with 14 bases between.

The chain recombines TRBV2 with TRBJ1-4; maybe TRBD1 (6 bases). From germline, CDR1 is SNHLY and CDR2 FYNNEI. The CDR3 length is 15 residues. Trimming pared 6 bases from V and 0 bases from J, leaving 11 bases between. CDR3 DNA: TGTGCCAGCAGCCGGGACACCGCAACTAATGAAAAACTGTTTTTT. It yields the protein CASSRDTATNEKLFF.

The rearrangement joins TRBV6-6 to TRBJ1-2; a possible D gene is TRBD1 (6 bases). This CDR3 is built from 14 residues. The V end was cut by 5 bases, the J end by 6 bases, with 16 bases between. The germline V gene has CDR1 MNHNY and CDR2 SVGAGI (reference sequence). CDR3 in DNA: TGTGCCAGCAGTGAGTCGAGGACAGCGGATGGCTACACCTTC. This codes for CASSESRTADGYTF.

The chain recombines TRBV15 with TRBJ1-4; 8 bases line up with TRBD1. This CDR3 is 12 amino acids long. After removal of 4 bases from V and 16 bases from J, the junction contained 8 bases not matched to a gene. Germline values: CDR1 LNHNV, CDR2 YYDKDF (reference sequence). For the CDR3, the DNA is TGTGCCACCAGCATAGGACAGGGAGGAGGGTTTTTT. Translation: CATSIGQGGGFF.

The J gene is TRBJ1-3, the V gene TRBV4-1; a possible D gene is TRBD1 (5 bases). This CDR3 has 16 residues. Germline V gene data show CDR1 as MGHRA and CDR2 as YSYEKL. V lost 2 bases, J lost 4 bases, and 15 bases lay in between. The CDR3: CASSQPAGQSGNTIYF. The CDR3 DNA reads TGCGCCAGCAGCCAACCAGCCGGACAAAGCGGAAACACCATATATTTT.

The V call is TRBV7-9, the J call TRBJ1-1, with TRBD1 matching over 8 bases. Germline CDR1 is SEHNR and CDR2 is FQNEAQ (reference sequence). The CDR3 length is 13 residues. With V trimmed by 5 bases and J by 3 bases, 2 bases remained unmatched. CDR3 sequence (DNA): TGTGCCAGCAGCAAGACAGGGGACACTGAAGCTTTCTTT. It yields the protein CASSKTGDTEAFF.

V and J are TRBV18 and TRBJ1-2, with 11 bases matching TRBD1. Germline V gene data show CDR1 as KGHSH and CDR2 as LQKENI. The V gene end was trimmed by 3 bases and the J gene end by 6 bases; junction bases not matched to a gene: 3. The CDR3 sequence is 14 residues long. This chain's CDR3 is CASSPGQGDNGYTF. CDR3 nucleotide sequence: TGTGCCAGCTCACCGGGACAGGGGGATAATGGCTACACCTTC. The full variable domain, rest sourced from reference TRBV18 and TRBJ1-2, is NAGVMQNPRHLVRRRGQEARLRCSPMKGHSHVYWYRQLPEEGLKFMVYLQKENIIDESGMPKERFSAEFPKEGPSILRIQQVVRGDSAAYFCASSPGQGDNGYTFGSGTRLTVV.

The CDR3 DNA follows: TGTGCCAGCAGTCAAGCCTTCTATAATTCACCCCTCCACTTT. Translation gives CASSQAFYNSPLHF. This sequence joins TRBV7-8 and TRBJ1-6; D gene unclear. The CDR3 is made up of 14 amino acids. Germline CDR1 is SGHVS and CDR2 is FQNEAQ. Trimming took off 6 bases at V and 3 bases at J, with 9 bases between the two ends.

The chain uses TRBV30 and TRBJ2-7, with 9 bases aligning to TRBD1. The CDR3 sequence is 16 residues long. With V trimmed by 1 base and J by 0 bases, 7 bases remained unmatched. CDR1 is GTSNPN and CDR2 is SVGIG in the germline V gene (reference sequence). As DNA, the CDR3 is TGTGCCTGGAGTGGGGGACCACAGGGGGCCTCCTACGAGCAGTACTTC. This gives the protein CAWSGGPQGASYEQYF.

V gene TRBV5-4 combines with J gene TRBJ2-7, with a weak D call TRBD1 (5 bases). The CDR3 is 14 residues long. In germline, CDR1 is SGHNT, CDR2 YYREEE (reference sequence). V gave up 3 bases and J gave up 2 bases, with 12 bases separating them. Here the CDR3 reads CASSSTQGTYEQYF. CDR3 bases: TGTGCCAGCAGCTCGACCCAGGGTACCTACGAGCAGTACTTC.

This clone was detected once. V usage is TRBV18 and J usage is TRBJ1-5, with 7 bases matching TRBD1. The CDR3 consists of 14 residues. The V segment lost 5 bases and the J segment 3 bases; nucleotides outside the gene matches: 4. From germline, CDR1 is KGHSH and CDR2 LQKENI. The CDR3 DNA is TGTGCCAGCTCAGAACAGGGGTACAATCAGCCCCAGCATTTT. Protein product: CASSEQGYNQPQHF.

The CDR3 bases are TGTGCCAGGGGGGTAACCGGGACAGGGATCGGGGAGCTGTTTTTT. Its protein product is CARGVTGTGIGELFF. The J gene is TRBJ2-2, the V gene TRBV2, with TRBD1 matching over 9 bases. CDR1 is SNHLY and CDR2 is FYNNEI in the germline V gene. The length of the CDR3 is 15 residues. V lost 9 bases and J lost 7; bases outside the gene matches: 12.